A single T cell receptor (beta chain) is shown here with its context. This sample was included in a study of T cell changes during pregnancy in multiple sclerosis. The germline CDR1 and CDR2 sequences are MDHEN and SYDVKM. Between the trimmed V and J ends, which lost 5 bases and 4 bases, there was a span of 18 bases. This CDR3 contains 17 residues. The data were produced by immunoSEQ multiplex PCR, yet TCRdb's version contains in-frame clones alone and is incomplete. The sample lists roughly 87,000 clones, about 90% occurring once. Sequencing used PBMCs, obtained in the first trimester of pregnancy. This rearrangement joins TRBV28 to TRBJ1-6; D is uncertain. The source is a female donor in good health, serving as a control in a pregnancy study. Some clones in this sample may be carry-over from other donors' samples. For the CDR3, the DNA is TGTGCCAGCAGTCCAAGCGGGGAGAACCCATATAATTCACCCCTCCACTTT. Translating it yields CASSPSGENPYNSPLHF.